Following are 8 T cell receptor beta chains from one sample sequenced in a study of T cells after yellow fever vaccination (dated by TCRdb to the late 2010s). The receptor library was made with 5' RACE. Sequenced on an Illumina HiSeq 2500. The public sequencing data were trimmed at Q25 with fastp and processed into clonotypes with MiXCR by TCRdb, which kept only in-frame beta chains. A single entry per CDR3 protein holds the most common genes and DNA from its merged rows. This sample lists some 560,000 distinct CDR3 sequences; about 15% were detected once. Of the sample, 17% is held by the ten largest clones. Interpreted using the paper, the treatment or condition label stands for: live attenuated yellow fever vaccine strain. The specimen was PBMCs, collected around 5 days after the first yellow fever vaccination. The receptors stem from a man younger than 30 who received the YFV17D yellow fever vaccine.

This clonotype has a handful of counts. The chain joins TRBV7-9 to TRBJ2-2; D is unclear. V was clipped by 8 bases and J by 1 base, with 8 bases between them. Germline V gives CDR1 SEHNR, CDR2 FQNEAQ (reference sequence). This CDR3 region has 13 residues. CDR3 in DNA: TGTGCCAGCGCTCAGTTGAACACCGGGGAGCTGTTTTTT. This codes for CASAQLNTGELFF.

The chain has TRBV7-3 and TRBJ2-2; the match to TRBD2 covers 8 bases. Germline assignment: CDR1 SGHTA and CDR2 FQGTGA. J lost 0 bases, V lost 1 base, and 1 base had no gene match. CDR3 length equals 16 residues. CDR3 DNA sequence: TGTGCCAGCAGCTTAAGGCGGGGGGCGAACACCGGGGAGCTGTTTTTT. Translation: CASSLRRGANTGELFF.

This clonotype showed up just a few times. V usage is TRBV4-1 and J usage is TRBJ1-2, with 10 bases fitting TRBD1. V shed 1 base and J 4 bases; nucleotides not matched to a gene: 6. Germline CDR1 is MGHRA and CDR2 is YSYEKL. This CDR3 comprises 16 residues. CDR3: CASSQADRGQVYGYTF. The CDR3 DNA reads TGCGCCAGCAGCCAAGCCGACAGGGGGCAGGTCTATGGCTACACCTTC.

A note on this clonotype: A much larger clonotype is one base distant, so this may be a read error. The CDR3 DNA reads TGTGCCAGCAGAATCTCCAGGAATAGCAATCACCCCCAGCATTTT. Amino acids: CASRISRNSNHPQHF. The V and J genes are TRBV6-1 and TRBJ1-5; D remains ambiguous. The CDR3 consists of 15 residues. Looked up from germline, CDR1 is MNHNS and CDR2 is SASEGT.

The CDR3: CASSAGQEYEQYF. The CDR3 DNA follows: TGTGCCAGCTCAGCGGGACAGGAGTACGAGCAGTACTTC. V usage is TRBV18 and J usage is TRBJ2-7, with TRBD1 matching over 8 bases. The CDR3 contains 13 residues. In germline, CDR1 is KGHSH, CDR2 LQKENI. Trimming removed 5 bases from V and 4 bases from J; junction bases left unmatched: 4.

The chain uses TRBV7-3 and TRBJ2-5, with 13 bases aligning to TRBD2. Germline V gene data show CDR1 as SGHTA and CDR2 as FQGTGA. Losses at the gene ends were 6 bases for V and 4 bases for J; bases not matched to a gene: 5. The CDR3 length is 15 residues. The CDR3 loop reads CASSPLAGGRETQYF. The CDR3, as DNA: TGTGCCAGCAGTCCACTAGCGGGGGGGCGAGAGACCCAGTACTTC.

The chain is built from TRBV27 and TRBJ2-3; 7 bases match TRBD2. CDR1 MNHEY and CDR2 SMNVEV come from the germline V gene (reference sequence). V was pared by 5 bases and J by 5 bases, with 13 bases of the junction left unmatched. This CDR3 spans 16 amino acids. CDR3 sequence: CASSPVYGGGIDTQYF. For the CDR3, the DNA is TGTGCCAGCAGTCCCGTCTATGGCGGGGGTATAGATACGCAGTATTTT.

V is TRBV10-3 and J is TRBJ2-5; no clear D gene. Per germline, CDR1 ENHRY and CDR2 SYGVKD. Trimming shortened V by 5 bases and J by 0 bases, and 4 bases separated the two germline ends. CDR3 size: 12 residues. CDR3 DNA sequence: TGTGCCATCAGTACGGACCAAGAGACCCAGTACTTC. Translated, it gives CAISTDQETQYF.